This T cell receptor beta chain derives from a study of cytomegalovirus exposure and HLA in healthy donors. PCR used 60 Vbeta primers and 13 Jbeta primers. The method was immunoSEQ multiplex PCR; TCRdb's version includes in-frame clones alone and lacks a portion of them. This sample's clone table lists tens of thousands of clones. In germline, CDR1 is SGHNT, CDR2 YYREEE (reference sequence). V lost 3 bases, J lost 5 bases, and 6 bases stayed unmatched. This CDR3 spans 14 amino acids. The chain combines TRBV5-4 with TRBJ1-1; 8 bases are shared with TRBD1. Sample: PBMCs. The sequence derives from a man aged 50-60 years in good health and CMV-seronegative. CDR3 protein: CASSYHTGGTEAFF. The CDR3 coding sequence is TGTGCCAGCAGCTACCACACAGGGGGGACTGAAGCTTTCTTT.